This T cell receptor beta chain is from a study of shared clonotypes between healthy human individuals. The study's findings and limits: Naive CD4 clonotypes overlapped across a few donors at 4.5% to 5.5%.

Remarks on this clone: Its antigen is unknown. The junction and the germline gene differ at one end; a read error may be behind it.

Using immunoSEQ multiplex PCR, the repertoire was profiled, and TCRdb retains in-frame clones only, with some absent. Of over a million clones detected, 70% to 80% appear once; the ten largest clones hold roughly 0.55%. CDR1 and CDR2 (germline): SEHNR, FQNEAQ (reference sequence). The CDR3 extends over 15 amino acids. Both subsets, CD45RA+ naive and CD45RA-negative memory, were split from the CD4+ cells. This receptor was obtained from a man younger than 35 in good health. Some clones in this sample may be carry-over from other donors' samples. Sequenced: memory CD4+ T cells from PBMCs. The subset denotes: CD45RA-negative fraction. The gene calls are TRBV7-9 and TRBJ1-1; D unresolved. The CDR3 here is CASSLEWSGNSEAFF. The DNA of the CDR3 is TGTGCCAGCAGCTTAGAATGGAGTGGAAACAGTGAAGCTTTCTTT.